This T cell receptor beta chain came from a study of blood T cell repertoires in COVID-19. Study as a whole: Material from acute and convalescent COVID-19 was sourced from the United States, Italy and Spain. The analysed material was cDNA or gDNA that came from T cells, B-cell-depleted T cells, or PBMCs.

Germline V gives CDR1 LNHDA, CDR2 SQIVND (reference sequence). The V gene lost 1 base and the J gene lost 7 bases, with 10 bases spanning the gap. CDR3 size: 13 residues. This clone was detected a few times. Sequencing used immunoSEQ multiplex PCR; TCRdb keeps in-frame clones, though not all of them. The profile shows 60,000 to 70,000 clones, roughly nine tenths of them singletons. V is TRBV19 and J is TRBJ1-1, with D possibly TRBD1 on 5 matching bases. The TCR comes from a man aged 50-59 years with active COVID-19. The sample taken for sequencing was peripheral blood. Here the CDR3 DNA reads TGTGCCAGTAGTATAGCCAGGGTTGGTGAAGCTTTCTTT. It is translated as CASSIARVGEAFF.